Following are 8 T cell receptor beta chains from one sample sequenced in a study of low-dose radiotherapy and immunotherapy resistance in tumors. Regarding time point: before trial treatment. First-strand cDNA used TRAV- and TRBV-specific primers, covering alpha and beta chains. PCR amplification of the TCRs was performed with Phusion for 20 to 25 PCR cycles, and it relied on a constant-region primer together with a V-primer adapter. TCRdb re-analysed the reads in MiXCR, keeping a single row per CDR3 protein. The sample lists 54,000 or so distinct CDR3 sequences, 25% occurring once. The source was PBMCs, collected before treatment. Every receptor here comes from a male donor with prostate cancer.

This clonotype was observed a few times. The chain employs TRBV5-6 and TRBJ2-5; TRBD1 agrees at 8 bases. The CDR3 contains 15 residues. With 1 base clipped from V and 5 bases from J, the junction kept 7 bases outside the gene matches. Germline loops: CDR1 SGHDT, CDR2 YYEEEE. The CDR3 here is CASSLNRGMIETQYF. The DNA of the CDR3 is TGTGCCAGCAGCTTGAACAGGGGGATGATTGAGACCCAGTACTTC.

This clonotype was detected many times. This chain connects TRBV27 to TRBJ2-2; tentative D call: TRBD2 (5 bases). Germline V gene data show CDR1 as MNHEY and CDR2 as SMNVEV (reference sequence). Deletions cut 4 bases from V and 0 bases from J, with 9 bases between. CDR3 length: 15 amino acids. The CDR3 loop is CASSYLASNTGELFF. In DNA, the CDR3 is TGTGCCAGCAGTTACCTAGCATCGAACACCGGGGAGCTGTTTTTT.

The chain links TRBV5-3 to TRBJ2-3; TRBD2 might be the D (5 bases). TRBV5-3 counts as an open reading frame of uncertain function. The CDR3 is 14 residues long. With 8 bases removed from V and 2 bases from J, the gap between germline ends came to 15 bases. CDR3 amino acids: CASSHASNTDTQYF. CDR3 sequence (DNA): TGTGCCAGCAGCCATGCTAGCAACACAGATACGCAGTATTTT.

The rearrangement joins TRBV6-6 to TRBJ1-5; no clear D gene. In germline, CDR1 is MNHNY, CDR2 SVGAGI (reference sequence). The CDR3 spans 13 residues. Between the trimmed V and J ends, which lost 7 bases and 0 bases, there was a span of 7 bases. CDR3 region: CASMTHSNQPQHF. CDR3 in DNA: TGTGCCAGCATGACACATAGCAATCAGCCCCAGCATTTT.

The chain joins TRBV5-4 to TRBJ2-1, with 12 bases fitting TRBD2. Germline V gene data show CDR1 as SGHNT and CDR2 as YYREEE (reference sequence). This CDR3 has 16 residues. The V and J ends lost 4 bases and 7 bases, in that order; junction bases with no gene match: 9. CDR3 sequence: CASSTRLAGAINEQFF. For the CDR3, the DNA is TGTGCCAGCAGCACGAGACTAGCGGGAGCCATTAATGAGCAGTTCTTC.

On this clonotype: Only one base separates this from a far larger clonotype, so it likely reflects a read error. The chain employs TRBV6-8 and TRBJ2-5; 12 positions agree with TRBD2. V shed 5 bases, J shed 11 bases, and the junction held 27 bases outside the gene matches. This CDR3 spans 20 amino acids. Germline V CDR1 and CDR2: MNHGY, SAAAGT. For the CDR3, the DNA is TGTGCCAGCAGTCCTATGCCCGGGACTAGCGGGCGGAGCTCCTACAATGAGCAGTACTTC. As protein: CASSPMPGTSGRSSYNEQYF.

This clonotype was detected only a few times. The chain recombines TRBV2 with TRBJ2-1; 11 bases are shared with TRBD2. This CDR3 comprises 15 residues. Unmatched junction bases numbered 5, after V lost 6 bases and J lost 4 bases. Looked up from germline, CDR1 is SNHLY and CDR2 is FYNNEI. CDR3 nucleotide sequence: TGTGCCAGCAGCTTGACTAGCGGGGCTTACAATGAGCAGTTCTTC. This sequence encodes CASSLTSGAYNEQFF.

The table lists this clonotype with many counts. The chain is built from TRBV5-1 and TRBJ1-1; TRBD1 aligns across 9 bases. Per the germline V gene, CDR1 is SGHRS and CDR2 is YFSETQ. This CDR3 contains 14 residues. Germline trimming cut 4 bases from V and 6 bases from J; bases unmatched to any gene: 7. As DNA, the CDR3 is TGCGCCAGCAGCACCGGGACAGGGTTTCCTGAAGCTTTCTTT. Residues: CASSTGTGFPEAFF.